This TCR beta chain was obtained from a study of T cells in Graves' hyperthyroidism and ophthalmopathy. Study details: Blood from the periphery was taken at initial diagnosis, before any treatment.

A note on this clonotype: Its antigen is as yet unknown.

RNA transcripts provided the source from which TCR beta CDR3 regions were amplified. Researchers ran a first-round RT-PCR on the TCR CDR3 using the HTBI primer set. MiXCR was run by TCRdb on the multiplex PCR reads, yielding one entry per CDR3 protein. In the table there are approximately 400,000 distinct CDR3 sequences, approximately 15% of which are singletons. The J segment lost 4 bases and the V segment lost 5 bases, leaving 10 bases of the junction unmatched. Germline CDR1 and CDR2: LNHDA and SQIVND (reference sequence). The CDR3 spans 16 residues. The study's findings and limits: The model identified upcoming ophthalmopathy a median 6.5 months ahead of onset.

Among the patients, aged 18 to 65, hyperthyroidism was newly diagnosed and had lasted under 2 months. V usage is TRBV19 and J usage is TRBJ1-5, with 8 positions matching TRBD1. This TCR was recovered from a woman under 30 with Graves' hyperthyroidism. Source material: blood. CDR3 DNA sequence: TGTGCCAGTAGTGGTCAGGGGGCCGATTTTAATCAGCCCCAGCATTTT. Its translation is CASSGQGADFNQPQHF.